This paragraph reports one T cell receptor beta chain. No antigen is known for it. The data belong to a study of cytomegalovirus exposure and HLA in healthy donors. Overall study findings and caveats: Later work found that TCR association rates differed between HLA loci; DRB1 had the most and HLA-C the fewest. Relative to the approximately 700-donor mean, N-insertions were reportedly fewer in an Asian-associated ancestry cluster in a later analysis. What was likely a sequencing artifact was a cluster of highly shared sequence variants. V- and J-gene trimming of TCR beta was linked (in a later analysis) to a missense DCLRE1C variant.

V was shortened by 6 bases and J by 6 bases, with 20 bases between the two germline ends. The germline gives CDR1 SEHNR, CDR2 FQNEAQ (reference sequence). This CDR3 has 15 residues. It was with 60 Vbeta and 13 Jbeta primers that the PCR ran. Method: immunoSEQ multiplex PCR; TCRdb's copy keeps in-frame clones and lacks some. The sample lists more than 85,000 clones; about four fifths were seen once. The chain recombines TRBV7-9 with TRBJ1-1, with no clear D. The sequence was collected from a female donor in good health and CMV-seropositive. The specimen was PBMCs. CDR3 amino acids: CASSSLPRVESEAFF. For the CDR3, the DNA is TGTGCCAGCAGTTCCCTGCCGAGAGTTGAATCTGAAGCTTTCTTT.